This T cell receptor (beta chain) was identified in a study of blood T cell repertoires in COVID-19. Study-wide context: T cells, B-cell-depleted T cells, or PBMCs provided the cDNA or gDNA that served as material.

This clone showed up just a few times. Profiling relied on immunoSEQ multiplex PCR, and the TCRdb table lists in-frame clones only, not all of them. Of some 300,000 clones listed, around nine tenths are singletons. There are 13 residues in the CDR3. Trimming shortened V by 3 bases and J by 8 bases, and 13 bases separated the two germline ends. The V gene's germline CDR1 is SGHTA and CDR2 FQGTGA. This TCR was recovered from a woman aged 40 to 50 who had recovered from COVID-19. The V gene is TRBV7-3, the J gene TRBJ1-2, with D perhaps matching TRBD1 (6 bases). The sequenced sample consisted of PBMCs or T cells enriched from blood (not recorded which). The CDR3 here is CASSFGQGLGYTF. The DNA for the CDR3 is TGTGCCAGCAGCTTCGGGCAGGGGCTCGGCTACACCTTC.